Presented here are 26 T cell receptor beta chains from one specimen sequenced in a study of early T cells in non-severe SARS-CoV-2 infection. TCRdb passed the 5' RACE reads through MiXCR, listing each CDR3 protein once. The sample holds 25,000 to 35,000 distinct CDR3 sequences, 6% to 7% seen once. The sample taken for sequencing was whole blood. The receptors come from an adult who was a healthcare worker with PCR-confirmed SARS-CoV-2 infection or an uninfected control (not recorded which).

This clonotype was seen more than once but under ten times. The chain combines TRBV6-2 or TRBV6-3 with TRBJ1-1; 8 bases fit TRBD1. This CDR3 contains 15 residues. In germline, CDR1 is MNHEY, CDR2 SVGEGT. V was clipped by 8 bases and J by 3 bases; unmatched bases: 11. This CDR3 reads CASFHGQGRDTEAFF. The CDR3, as DNA: TGTGCCAGCTTCCACGGACAGGGTCGGGACACTGAAGCTTTCTTT.

This clonotype showed up just a few times. The junction differs from germline at one of its ends, possibly a read error. This chain joins TRBV27 and TRBJ2-7; tentatively, D is TRBD2 (6 bases). The CDR3 extends over 13 amino acids. The germline V gene has CDR1 MNHEY and CDR2 SMNVEV (reference sequence). CDR3 nucleotide sequence: TGTGCCAGCAGTTCCCGGGACTCCGACGAGCAGTACTTC. Translation gives CASSSRDSDEQYF.

This clonotype was recorded many times. The chain couples TRBV7-2 to TRBJ2-7; D ambiguous. The germline V and J ends were trimmed by 2 bases and 4 bases, with 6 bases remaining between them. Germline assignment: CDR1 SGHTA and CDR2 FQGNSA. This CDR3 region has 12 residues. DNA for the CDR3: TGTGCCAGCAGCTTATCGGAGTACGAGCAGTACTTC. It codes for CASSLSEYEQYF.

This clonotype was counted many times. The chain recombines TRBV20-1 with TRBJ2-1; 9 positions match TRBD1. Germline V CDR1 and CDR2: DFQATT, SNEGSKA (reference sequence). Trimming removed 6 bases from V and 7 bases from J; junction bases left unmatched: 10. The length of the CDR3 is 14 residues. CDR3 residues: CSAEGQGVGNEQFF. DNA of the CDR3: TGCAGTGCAGAGGGACAGGGAGTGGGGAATGAGCAGTTCTTC.

This clonotype was observed many times. The V call is TRBV24-1, the J call TRBJ2-1, with a tentative D call TRBD2 (5 bases). V was shortened by 6 bases and J by 7 bases, with 18 bases between the two germline ends. Germline-derived CDR1 and CDR2 are KGHDR and SFDVKD. The CDR3 covers 15 residues. In nucleotides, the CDR3 is TGTGCCACCAGTTACGCGGGTACGTTCCCAAATGAGCAGTTCTTC. As protein: CATSYAGTFPNEQFF.

This clonotype has ten or more counts. The J gene is TRBJ1-5, the V gene TRBV18, with D maybe TRBD1 (5 bases). The CDR3 sequence is 18 residues long. Trimming cost V 3 bases and J 1 base, with 19 bases left between them. Germline CDR1 KGHSH, CDR2 LQKENI. CDR3 residues: CASSPPLAGGNSNQPQHF. For the CDR3, the DNA is TGTGCCAGCTCACCCCCCCTGGCGGGGGGAAACAGCAATCAGCCCCAGCATTTT. Full variable domain (outside the CDR3, taken from reference TRBV18 and TRBJ1-5): NAGVMQNPRHLVRRRGQEARLRCSPMKGHSHVYWYRQLPEEGLKFMVYLQKENIIDESGMPKERFSAEFPKEGPSILRIQQVVRGDSAAYFCASSPPLAGGNSNQPQHFGDGTRLSIL.

The rearrangement uses TRBV5-1 and TRBJ2-7; perhaps TRBD2 as D (6 bases). V shed 2 bases and J shed 4 bases, with 7 bases lying between them. Germline V CDR1 and CDR2: SGHRS, YFSETQ. There are 12 residues in the CDR3. The CDR3 loop reads CASSFGGYEQYF. CDR3 in DNA: TGCGCCAGCAGCTTTGGAGGGTACGAGCAGTACTTC.

The sample holds many counts of this clonotype. The J gene is TRBJ2-1, the V gene TRBV2, with 14 bases fitting TRBD2. CDR1 SNHLY and CDR2 FYNNEI come from the germline V gene. V lost 6 bases and J lost 2; bases outside the gene matches: 12. The CDR3 loop spans 19 amino acids. CDR3 amino acids: CASSPVPGLAGVTYNEQFF. The CDR3 nucleotides are TGTGCCAGCAGCCCAGTCCCGGGACTAGCGGGAGTGACCTACAATGAGCAGTTCTTC. Together with reference TRBV2 and TRBJ2-1, the CDR3 gives the full variable domain: EPEVTQTPSHQVTQMGQEVILRCVPISNHLYFYWYRQILGQKVEFLVSFYNNEISEKSEIFDDQFSVERPDGSNFTLKIRSTKLEDSAMYFCASSPVPGLAGVTYNEQFFGPGTRLTVL.

This clonotype was found many times. The chain couples TRBV4-2 to TRBJ2-1; the D gene is possibly TRBD2 (6 bases). The CDR3 sequence is 16 residues long. Germline V CDR1 and CDR2: LGHNA, YNFKEQ. Deletions cut 4 bases from V and 0 bases from J, with 13 bases between. The CDR3 spells CASSPSSGSSYNEQFF. The CDR3, as DNA: TGTGCCAGCAGCCCGAGTAGCGGTTCCTCCTACAATGAGCAGTTCTTC.

By share of the sample, this clonotype is medium-sized. V gene TRBV28 combines with J gene TRBJ2-1; D gene unclear. The CDR3 length is 14 residues. The germline gives CDR1 MDHEN, CDR2 SYDVKM. Between the trimmed V and J ends, which lost 6 bases and 0 bases, there was a span of 9 bases. The CDR3 here is CASRTMSSYNEQFF. In DNA form, the CDR3 reads TGTGCCAGCAGAACAATGAGCTCCTACAATGAGCAGTTCTTC.

Of note for this clonotype: This may be a read error: a much more frequent sequence differs by one nucleotide. The chain carries TRBV2 and TRBJ2-7; TRBD1 is a possible D gene (6 bases). This CDR3 contains 12 residues. V lost 5 bases and J 3 bases, leaving 8 bases between the germline ends. Germline V lookup: CDR1 SNHLY, CDR2 FYNNEI. The CDR3 reads CASSLQGYEQYF. The CDR3 coding sequence is TGTGCCAGCAGTTTACAGGGCTACGAGCAGTACTTC.

This clonotype was observed many times. This chain joins TRBV6-2 or TRBV6-3 and TRBJ1-4; TRBD1 might be the D (6 bases). Trimming shortened V by 8 bases and J by 6 bases, and 19 bases separated the two germline ends. Per the germline V gene, CDR1 is MNHEY and CDR2 is SVGEGT. CDR3 length: 15 amino acids. In DNA, the CDR3 is TGTGCCAGCGGCTTGGGGGGGGCGCAGGATGAAAAACTGTTTTTT. It specifies CASGLGGAQDEKLFF.

This clonotype appeared many times. The chain recombines TRBV10-3 with TRBJ2-3; 8 bases agree with TRBD2. V lost 6 bases to trimming and J lost 6 bases; unmatched junction nucleotides: 8. CDR1 ENHRY and CDR2 SYGVKD come from the germline V gene. CDR3 size: 14 residues. CDR3: CAISPGLGHDTQYF. CDR3 in DNA: TGTGCCATCAGCCCGGGACTAGGCCACGATACGCAGTATTTT.

The chain links TRBV5-6 to TRBJ2-1; D gene uncertain. Germline assignment: CDR1 SGHDT and CDR2 YYEEEE. This CDR3 comprises 11 residues. The V and J ends lost 4 bases and 5 bases respectively, with 4 bases between them. CDR3 nucleotides: TGTGCCAGCAGCCTGAACAATGAGCAGTTCTTC. Residues: CASSLNNEQFF.

This clonotype was recorded at least ten times. J is TRBJ1-2 and V is TRBV11-2, with D hard to call. Germline values: CDR1 SGHAT, CDR2 FQNNGV. The CDR3 covers 13 residues. The ends were cut back, 0 bases at V and 11 bases at J, with 13 bases in the middle. The CDR3: CASSLDLGSRYTF. The CDR3 coding sequence is TGTGCCAGCAGCTTAGATCTCGGCTCGAGATACACCTTC.

This clonotype was observed at least ten times. The genes are TRBV3-1 and TRBJ1-1; no clear D. Germline V gives CDR1 LGHDT, CDR2 YNNKEL (reference sequence). The CDR3 loop spans 14 amino acids. Trimming removed 0 bases at V and 1 base at J, with 6 bases between. The CDR3 DNA reads TGTGCCAGCAGCCAAGATTGGGCGAACACTGAAGCTTTCTTT. This codes for CASSQDWANTEAFF.

This clonotype came up many times. The V gene is TRBV20-1, the J gene TRBJ2-7; D is perhaps TRBD1 (6 bases). Trimming left V 4 bases short and J 2 bases short, with 9 bases between. This CDR3 is 12 amino acids long. Germline values: CDR1 DFQATT, CDR2 SNEGSKA (reference sequence). The CDR3 DNA follows: TGCAGTGCTATGCAGGGGACCTACGAGCAGTACTTC. This translates into CSAMQGTYEQYF.

This clonotype appeared many times. The V call is TRBV9, the J call TRBJ2-2; D gene uncertain. From germline, CDR1 is SGDLS and CDR2 YYNGEE. Trimming took 3 bases from V and 8 from J, leaving 8 bases between them. This CDR3 region has 12 residues. CDR3 DNA sequence: TGTGCCAGCAGCGGACAAGGGGGGGAGCTGTTTTTT. Its protein is CASSGQGGELFF.

This clonotype has at least ten counts. The rearrangement joins TRBV15 to TRBJ2-7; tentatively, D is TRBD2 (6 bases). V dropped 4 bases and J dropped 7 bases, with 17 bases sitting between them. The germline CDR1 and CDR2 sequences are LNHNV and YYDKDF (reference sequence). The CDR3 runs 14 residues. The CDR3 DNA reads as TGTGCCACCAGCACAGGAGGGAGATTAGGTGAGCAGTACTTC. This encodes CATSTGGRLGEQYF.

This clonotype appeared a few times. The chain employs TRBV20-1 and TRBJ2-3, with 7 bases lining up with TRBD2. The V gene's germline CDR1 is DFQATT and CDR2 SNEGSKA (reference sequence). The CDR3 loop spans 15 amino acids. V lost 5 bases, J lost 2 bases, and 10 bases stayed unmatched. The CDR3 spells CSALTGTTVTDTQYF. The CDR3 bases are TGCAGTGCTCTGACCGGGACTACCGTCACAGATACGCAGTATTTT.

V and J are TRBV12-3 or TRBV12-4 and TRBJ2-6; 7 nucleotides line up with TRBD1. This CDR3 is built from 16 residues. V shed 3 bases and J 3 bases; nucleotides not matched to a gene: 5. The CDR3 loop is CASSFYRGSGANVLTF. In nucleotides, the CDR3 is TGTGCCAGCAGTTTTTACAGGGGAAGTGGGGCCAACGTCCTGACTTTC.

This clonotype was seen at least ten times. The J gene is TRBJ1-6, the V gene TRBV3-1; D may be TRBD1 (5 bases). Between the trimmed V and J ends, which lost 0 bases and 4 bases, there was a span of 10 bases. The CDR3 loop spans 16 amino acids. CDR1 LGHDT and CDR2 YNNKEL come from the germline V gene (reference sequence). The CDR3 loop reads CASSQDAGRYNSPLHF. DNA of the CDR3: TGTGCCAGCAGCCAAGATGCGGGACGGTATAATTCACCCCTCCACTTT. The variable domain in full, with the rest retrieved from reference TRBV3-1 and TRBJ1-6, is DTAVSQTPKYLVTQMGNDKSIKCEQNLGHDTMYWYKQDSKKFLKIMFSYNNKELIINETVPNRFSPKSPDKAHLNLHINSLELGDSAVYFCASSQDAGRYNSPLHFGNGTRLTVT.

This clonotype was found many times. The rearrangement links TRBV29-1 to TRBJ2-1; D assignment may be TRBD1 or TRBD2 (5 bases each). The V gene's germline CDR1 is SQVTM and CDR2 ANQGSEA. The CDR3 sequence is 14 residues long. V gave up 7 bases and J gave up 0 bases, with 13 bases separating them. CDR3 coding DNA: TGCAGCGCTGGGACGGAGAGCTCCTACAATGAGCAGTTCTTC. Translated, it gives CSAGTESSYNEQFF.

This clonotype was counted at least ten times. CDR3 nucleotide sequence: TGTGCCAGCAGCTTTCAGGGCTCGGATACGCAGTATTTT. Translated: CASSFQGSDTQYF. The rearrangement links TRBV7-2 to TRBJ2-3, with D tentatively TRBD1 (5 bases). Per germline, CDR1 SGHTA and CDR2 FQGNSA. The V gene lost 3 bases and the J gene lost 6 bases, with 10 bases spanning the gap. This CDR3 contains 13 residues.

This chain links TRBV12-3 or TRBV12-4 with TRBJ2-5; D is uncertain. Between the trimmed V and J ends, which lost 5 bases and 4 bases, there was a span of 11 bases. This CDR3 comprises 13 residues. CDR3 region: CASSLLEVETQYF. In nucleotides, the CDR3 is TGTGCCAGCAGTCTTCTAGAGGTAGAGACCCAGTACTTC.

This rearrangement joins TRBV6-6 to TRBJ2-7; possible D gene TRBD2, 5 bases. Germline-derived CDR1 and CDR2 are MNHNY and SVGAGI (reference sequence). The V end lost 4 bases, the J end lost 7 bases, and 20 bases lay between the germline ends. CDR3 size: 15 residues. The CDR3 reads CASSSPSGPGREQYF. The CDR3 DNA reads as TGTGCCAGCAGTTCACCCTCAGGACCGGGAAGGGAGCAGTACTTC.